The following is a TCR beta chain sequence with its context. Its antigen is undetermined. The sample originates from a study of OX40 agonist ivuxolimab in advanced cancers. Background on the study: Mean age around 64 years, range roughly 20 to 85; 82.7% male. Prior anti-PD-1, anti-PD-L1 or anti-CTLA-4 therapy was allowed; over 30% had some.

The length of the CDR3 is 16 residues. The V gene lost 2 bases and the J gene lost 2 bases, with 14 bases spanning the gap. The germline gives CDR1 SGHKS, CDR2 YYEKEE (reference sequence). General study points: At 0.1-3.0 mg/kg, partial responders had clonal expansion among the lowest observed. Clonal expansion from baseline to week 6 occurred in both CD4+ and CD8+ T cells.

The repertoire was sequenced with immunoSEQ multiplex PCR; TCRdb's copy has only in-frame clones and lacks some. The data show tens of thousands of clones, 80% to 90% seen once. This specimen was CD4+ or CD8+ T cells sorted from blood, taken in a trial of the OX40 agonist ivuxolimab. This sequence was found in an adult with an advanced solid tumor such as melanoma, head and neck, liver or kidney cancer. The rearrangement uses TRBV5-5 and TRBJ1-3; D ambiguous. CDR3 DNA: TGTGCCAGCAGCTTTAGTATGGTGCCCCCTGGAAACACCATATATTTT. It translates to CASSFSMVPPGNTIYF.